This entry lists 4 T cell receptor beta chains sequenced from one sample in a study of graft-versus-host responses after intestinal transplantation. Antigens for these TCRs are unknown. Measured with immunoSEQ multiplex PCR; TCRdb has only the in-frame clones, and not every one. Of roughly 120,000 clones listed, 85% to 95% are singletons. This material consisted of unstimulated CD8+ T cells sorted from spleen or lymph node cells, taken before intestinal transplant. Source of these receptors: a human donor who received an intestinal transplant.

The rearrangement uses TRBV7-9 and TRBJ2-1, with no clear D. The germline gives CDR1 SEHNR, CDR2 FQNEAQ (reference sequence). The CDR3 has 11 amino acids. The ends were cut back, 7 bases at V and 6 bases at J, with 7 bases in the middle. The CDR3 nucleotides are TGTGCCAGCAAGGTCGCCAATGAGCAGTTCTTC. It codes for CASKVANEQFF.

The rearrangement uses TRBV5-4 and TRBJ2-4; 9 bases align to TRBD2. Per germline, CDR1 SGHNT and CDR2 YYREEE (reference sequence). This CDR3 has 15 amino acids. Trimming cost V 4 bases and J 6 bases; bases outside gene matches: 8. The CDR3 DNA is TGTGCCAGCAGCCGTAGCGGGAGCCTGGGAAACATTCAGTACTTC. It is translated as CASSRSGSLGNIQYF.

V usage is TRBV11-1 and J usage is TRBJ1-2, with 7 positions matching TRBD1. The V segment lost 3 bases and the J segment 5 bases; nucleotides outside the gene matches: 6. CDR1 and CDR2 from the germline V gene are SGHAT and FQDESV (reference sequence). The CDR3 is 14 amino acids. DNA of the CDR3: TGTGCCAGCAGCTTGGAGGGACAGCCTTATGGCTACACCTTC. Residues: CASSLEGQPYGYTF. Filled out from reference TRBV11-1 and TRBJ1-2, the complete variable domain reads EAEVAQSPRYKITEKSQAVAFWCDPISGHATLYWYRQILGQGPELLVQFQDESVVDDSQLPKDRFSAERLKGVDSTLKIQPAELGDSAMYLCASSLEGQPYGYTFGSGTRLTVV.

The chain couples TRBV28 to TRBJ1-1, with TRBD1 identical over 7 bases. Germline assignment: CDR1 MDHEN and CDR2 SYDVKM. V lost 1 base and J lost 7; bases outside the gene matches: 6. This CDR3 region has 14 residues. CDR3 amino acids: CASSLSTGSVEAFF. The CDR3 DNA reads TGTGCCAGCAGTTTATCGACAGGGTCTGTTGAAGCTTTCTTT.